Sequencing of this T cell receptor beta chain was carried out in a study of cytomegalovirus exposure and HLA in healthy donors. Study-wide context: Unique TCR beta sequences numbering over 100 million came from around 180 million T cells in an earlier analysis. Study outcomes and limitations: In a later analysis, TCR association rates varied by HLA locus: DRB1 most, HLA-C fewest. Follow-up analysis later connected one missense variant in DCLRE1C with trimming of TCR beta V- and J-genes.

Donors had nominal health at sampling but likely had unrecorded immune exposures. Concerning this clone: Its cognate antigen is unknown.

This PCR relied on a set of 60 Vbeta primers and 13 Jbeta primers. Method: immunoSEQ multiplex PCR; TCRdb's copy keeps in-frame clones and lacks some. Altogether under 200,000 clones are present, 70% to 90% being singletons, with the ten largest covering 2.5% to 3%. Material for sequencing was PBMCs. The receptor's source is a man aged 25-45 years in good health and CMV-seropositive.

The DNA for the CDR3 is TGTGCCACCAGCAGAGAAGGACTAGCGGGAGGGCGCACAGATACGCAGTATTTT. Translating it yields CATSREGLAGGRTDTQYF. This chain joins TRBV15 and TRBJ2-3; 15 bases line up with TRBD2. Germline assignment: CDR1 LNHNV and CDR2 YYDKDF (reference sequence). The CDR3 loop spans 18 amino acids. V trimming: 0 bases; J trimming: 1 base; junction bases outside the gene matches: 2. The full variable domain, its missing parts supplied by reference TRBV15 and TRBJ2-3, is DAMVIQNPRYQVTQFGKPVTLSCSQTLNHNVMYWYQQKSSQAPKLLFHYYDKDFNNEADTPDNFQSRRPNTSFCFLDIRSPGLGDTAMYLCATSREGLAGGRTDTQYFGPGTRLTVL.